A single TCR beta chain is shown here with its context. This specimen comes from a study of cytomegalovirus exposure and HLA in healthy donors. Researchers ran the PCR with 60 Vbeta and 13 Jbeta primers. Data came from immunoSEQ multiplex PCR; TCRdb stores just in-frame clones and leaves some out. The sample records about 130,000 clones, 80% being singletons. The germline V gene encodes CDR1 MDHEN and CDR2 SYDVKM. This CDR3 is built from 14 residues. The V end was cut by 4 bases, the J end by 8 bases, with 15 bases between. This chain connects TRBV28 to TRBJ2-1; no reliable D call. The origin of this receptor is a man in his forties in good health and CMV-seronegative. The sample taken for sequencing was PBMCs. CDR3 region: CASSSTPTIDEQFF. DNA of the CDR3: TGTGCCAGCAGTTCCACCCCTACCATCGATGAGCAGTTCTTC.